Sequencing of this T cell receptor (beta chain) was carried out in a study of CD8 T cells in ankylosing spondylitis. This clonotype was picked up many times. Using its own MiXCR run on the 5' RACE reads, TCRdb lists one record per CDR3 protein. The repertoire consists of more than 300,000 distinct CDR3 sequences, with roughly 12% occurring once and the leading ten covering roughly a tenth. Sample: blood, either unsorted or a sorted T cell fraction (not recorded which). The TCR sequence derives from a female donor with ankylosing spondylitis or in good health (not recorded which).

The CDR3 loop is CASSLEPAGEQYF. For the CDR3, the DNA is TGTGCCAGCAGCTTAGAGCCGGCCGGCGAGCAGTACTTC. The chain joins TRBV11-2 to TRBJ2-7; D is undetermined. Germline CDR1 SGHAT, CDR2 FQNNGV. CDR3 length: 13 amino acids. The V end lost 0 bases, the J end lost 6 bases, and 9 bases lay between the germline ends.